Sequencing of this TCR beta chain was carried out in a study of lymphopenia after photon versus proton radiotherapy. This clone came up once. TCRdb's table, derived via immunoSEQ multiplex PCR, lists solely in-frame clones and lacks some. The profile covers tens of thousands of clones, with about nine tenths appearing a single time and about a tenth taken by the ten largest. CDR3 size: 12 residues. The germline V gene has CDR1 ENHRY and CDR2 SYGVKD. Trimming left V 6 bases short and J 3 bases short, with 5 bases between. V and J are TRBV10-3 and TRBJ2-2; no firm D call. The source was peripheral blood, collected from a patient treated with proton-based radiotherapy. The TCR was taken from an elderly man with esophageal cancer. CDR3 residues: CAIRYHTGELFF. The CDR3, as DNA: TGTGCCATCAGGTACCACACCGGGGAGCTGTTTTTT.